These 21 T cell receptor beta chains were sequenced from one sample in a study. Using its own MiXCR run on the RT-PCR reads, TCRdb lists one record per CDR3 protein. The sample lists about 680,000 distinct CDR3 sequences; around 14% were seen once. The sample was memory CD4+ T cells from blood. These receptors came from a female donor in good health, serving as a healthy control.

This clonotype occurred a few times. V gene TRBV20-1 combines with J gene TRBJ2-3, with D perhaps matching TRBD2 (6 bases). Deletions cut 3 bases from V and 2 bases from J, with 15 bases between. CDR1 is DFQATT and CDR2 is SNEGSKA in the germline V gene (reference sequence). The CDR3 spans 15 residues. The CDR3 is CSASRSGPSTDTQYF. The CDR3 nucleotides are TGCAGTGCTAGTCGTAGCGGACCTTCCACAGATACGCAGTATTTT.

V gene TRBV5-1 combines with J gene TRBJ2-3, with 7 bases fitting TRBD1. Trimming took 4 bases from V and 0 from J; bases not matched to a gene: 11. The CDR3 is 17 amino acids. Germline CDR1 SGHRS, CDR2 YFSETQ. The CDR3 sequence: CASSPGTGTVSTDTQYF. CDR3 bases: TGCGCCAGCAGCCCGGGAACCGGGACAGTGAGCACAGATACGCAGTATTTT.

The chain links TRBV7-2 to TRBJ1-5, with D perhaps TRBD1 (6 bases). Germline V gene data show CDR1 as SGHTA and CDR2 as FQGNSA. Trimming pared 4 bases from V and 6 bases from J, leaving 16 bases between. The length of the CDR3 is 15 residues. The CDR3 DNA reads TGTGCCAGCAGCTCGAATCCAGGGGTTCCTCAGCCCCAGCATTTT. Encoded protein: CASSSNPGVPQPQHF.

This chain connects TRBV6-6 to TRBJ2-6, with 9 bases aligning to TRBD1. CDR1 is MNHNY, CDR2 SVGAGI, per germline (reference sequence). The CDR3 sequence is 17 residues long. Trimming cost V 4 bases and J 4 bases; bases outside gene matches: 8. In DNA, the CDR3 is TGTGCCAGCAGTTCCCAGAACAGGGGGCTAGGGGCCAACGTCCTGACTTTC. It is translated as CASSSQNRGLGANVLTF.

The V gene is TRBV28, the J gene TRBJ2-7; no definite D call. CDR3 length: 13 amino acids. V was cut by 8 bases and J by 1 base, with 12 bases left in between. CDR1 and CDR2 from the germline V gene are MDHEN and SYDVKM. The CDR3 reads CASGMGSSYEQYF. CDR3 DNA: TGTGCCAGCGGTATGGGGTCTTCCTACGAGCAGTACTTC.

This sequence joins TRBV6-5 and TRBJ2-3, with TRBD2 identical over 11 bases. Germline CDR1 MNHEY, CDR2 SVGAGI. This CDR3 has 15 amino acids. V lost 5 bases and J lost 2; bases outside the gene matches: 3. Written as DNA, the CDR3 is TGTGCCAGCAGTCCTAGCGGGAGGCACACAGATACGCAGTATTTT. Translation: CASSPSGRHTDTQYF.

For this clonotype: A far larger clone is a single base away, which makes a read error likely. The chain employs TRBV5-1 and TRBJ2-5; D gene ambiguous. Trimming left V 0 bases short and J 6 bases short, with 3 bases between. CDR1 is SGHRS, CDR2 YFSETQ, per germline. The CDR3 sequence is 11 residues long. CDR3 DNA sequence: TGCGCCAGCAGCTTGGAACAGACCCAGTACTTC. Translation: CASSLEQTQYF.

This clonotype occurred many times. As DNA, the CDR3 is TGTGCCAGCAGCGATTATCAAGAGACCCAGTACTTC. This codes for CASSDYQETQYF. The V gene is TRBV7-2, the J gene TRBJ2-5, with no clear D. Germline CDR1 reads SGHTA; CDR2 reads FQGNSA. The CDR3 spans 12 residues. V dropped 5 bases and J dropped 2 bases, with 6 bases sitting between them.

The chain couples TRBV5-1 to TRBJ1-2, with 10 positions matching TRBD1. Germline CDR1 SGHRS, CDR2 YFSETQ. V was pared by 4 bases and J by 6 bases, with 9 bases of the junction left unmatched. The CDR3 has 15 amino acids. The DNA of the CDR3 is TGCGCCAGCAGCACTCTGGCCGGGACAGGGGATGGCTACACCTTC. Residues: CASSTLAGTGDGYTF.

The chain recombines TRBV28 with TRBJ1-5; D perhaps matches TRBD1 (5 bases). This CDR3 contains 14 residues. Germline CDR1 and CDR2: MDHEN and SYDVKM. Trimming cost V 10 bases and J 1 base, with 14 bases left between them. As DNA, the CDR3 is TGTGCCATCACGGGGGGGGGAAGCAATCAGCCCCAGCATTTT. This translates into CAITGGGSNQPQHF.

CDR3 DNA sequence: TGCAGTGTGATCGGGACAGTAGGTTTAGAGACCCAGTACTTC. Protein product: CSVIGTVGLETQYF. The chain has TRBV20-1 and TRBJ2-5, with 7 bases matching TRBD1. CDR3 length: 14 residues. Germline CDR1 is DFQATT and CDR2 is SNEGSKA (reference sequence). V was pared by 7 bases and J by 4 bases, with 12 bases of the junction left unmatched.

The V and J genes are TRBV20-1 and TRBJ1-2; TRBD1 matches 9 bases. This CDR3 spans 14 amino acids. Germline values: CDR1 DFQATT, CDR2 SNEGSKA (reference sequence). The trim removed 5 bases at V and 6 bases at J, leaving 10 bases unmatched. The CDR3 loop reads CSARRDREVDGYTF. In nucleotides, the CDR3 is TGCAGTGCTCGCCGGGACAGGGAGGTGGATGGCTACACCTTC.

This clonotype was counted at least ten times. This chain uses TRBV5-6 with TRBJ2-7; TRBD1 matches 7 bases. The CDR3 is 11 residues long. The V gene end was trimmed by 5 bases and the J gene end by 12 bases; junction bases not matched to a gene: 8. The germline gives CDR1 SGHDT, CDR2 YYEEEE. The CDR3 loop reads CASSFDRESYF. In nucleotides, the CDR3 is TGTGCCAGCAGTTTTGACAGGGAGTCGTACTTC.

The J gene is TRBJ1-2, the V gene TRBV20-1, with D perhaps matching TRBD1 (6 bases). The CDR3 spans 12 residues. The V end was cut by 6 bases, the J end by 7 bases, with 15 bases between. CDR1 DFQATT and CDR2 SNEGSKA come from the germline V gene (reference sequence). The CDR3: CSAWNRAGGYTF. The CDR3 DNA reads TGCAGTGCGTGGAACAGGGCCGGTGGCTACACCTTC.

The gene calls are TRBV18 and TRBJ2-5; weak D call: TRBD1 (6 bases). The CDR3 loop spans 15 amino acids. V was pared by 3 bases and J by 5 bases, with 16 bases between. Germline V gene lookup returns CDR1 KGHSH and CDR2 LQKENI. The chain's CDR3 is CASSPLGQGYETQYF. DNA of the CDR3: TGTGCCAGCTCACCCCTCGGGCAGGGGTACGAGACCCAGTACTTC. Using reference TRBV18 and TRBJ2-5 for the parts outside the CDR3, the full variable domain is NAGVMQNPRHLVRRRGQEARLRCSPMKGHSHVYWYRQLPEEGLKFMVYLQKENIIDESGMPKERFSAEFPKEGPSILRIQQVVRGDSAAYFCASSPLGQGYETQYFGPGTRLLVL.

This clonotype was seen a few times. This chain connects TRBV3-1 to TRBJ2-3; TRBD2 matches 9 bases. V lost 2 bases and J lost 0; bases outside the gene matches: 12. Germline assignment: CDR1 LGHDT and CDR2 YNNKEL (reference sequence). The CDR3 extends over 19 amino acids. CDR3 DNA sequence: TGTGCCAGCAGCCAACTCCGACTTAGCGGGGGAGGGAGCACAGATACGCAGTATTTT. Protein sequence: CASSQLRLSGGGSTDTQYF.

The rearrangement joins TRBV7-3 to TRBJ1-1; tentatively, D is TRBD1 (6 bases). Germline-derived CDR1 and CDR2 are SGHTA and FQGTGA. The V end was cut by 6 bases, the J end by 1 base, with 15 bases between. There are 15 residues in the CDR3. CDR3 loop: CASSTQGGPNTEAFF. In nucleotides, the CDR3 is TGTGCCAGCAGTACGCAAGGGGGGCCGAACACTGAAGCTTTCTTT. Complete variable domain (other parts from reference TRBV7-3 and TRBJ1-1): GAGVSQTPSNKVTEKGKYVELRCDPISGHTALYWYRQSLGQGPEFLIYFQGTGAADDSGLPNDRFFAVRPEGSVSTLKIQRTERGDSAVYLCASSTQGGPNTEAFFGQGTRLTVV.

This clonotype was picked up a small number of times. The CDR3 bases are TGTGCCAGCAGCGTCCGGGACGCCTCCTACAATGAGCAGTTCTTC. The encoded protein is CASSVRDASYNEQFF. The chain has TRBV11-1 and TRBJ2-1; either TRBD1 or TRBD2 may supply D (5 bases each). With 5 bases removed from V and 0 bases from J, the gap between germline ends came to 11 bases. Germline CDR1 and CDR2: SGHAT and FQDESV (reference sequence). CDR3 length: 15 amino acids.

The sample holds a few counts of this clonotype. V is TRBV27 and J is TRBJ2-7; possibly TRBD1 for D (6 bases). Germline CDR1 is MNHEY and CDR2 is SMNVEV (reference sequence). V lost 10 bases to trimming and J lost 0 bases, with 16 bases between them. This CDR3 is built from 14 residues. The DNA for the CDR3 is TGTGCCACCAGACAGGCGGTGGACTCCTACGAGCAGTACTTC. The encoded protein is CATRQAVDSYEQYF.

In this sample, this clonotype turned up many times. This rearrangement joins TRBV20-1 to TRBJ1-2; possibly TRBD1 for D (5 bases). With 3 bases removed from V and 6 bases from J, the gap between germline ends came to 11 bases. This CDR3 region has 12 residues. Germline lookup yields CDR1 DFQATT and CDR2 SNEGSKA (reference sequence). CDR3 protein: CSARGGRDGYTF. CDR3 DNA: TGCAGTGCTAGGGGGGGAAGAGATGGCTACACCTTC.

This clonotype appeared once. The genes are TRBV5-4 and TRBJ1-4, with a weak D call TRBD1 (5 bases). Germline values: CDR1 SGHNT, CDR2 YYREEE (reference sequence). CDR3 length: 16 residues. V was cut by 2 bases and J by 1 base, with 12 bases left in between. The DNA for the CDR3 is TGTGCCAGCAGCTTCATGGGGAGGGGAACTAATGAAAAACTGTTTTTT. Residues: CASSFMGRGTNEKLFF.